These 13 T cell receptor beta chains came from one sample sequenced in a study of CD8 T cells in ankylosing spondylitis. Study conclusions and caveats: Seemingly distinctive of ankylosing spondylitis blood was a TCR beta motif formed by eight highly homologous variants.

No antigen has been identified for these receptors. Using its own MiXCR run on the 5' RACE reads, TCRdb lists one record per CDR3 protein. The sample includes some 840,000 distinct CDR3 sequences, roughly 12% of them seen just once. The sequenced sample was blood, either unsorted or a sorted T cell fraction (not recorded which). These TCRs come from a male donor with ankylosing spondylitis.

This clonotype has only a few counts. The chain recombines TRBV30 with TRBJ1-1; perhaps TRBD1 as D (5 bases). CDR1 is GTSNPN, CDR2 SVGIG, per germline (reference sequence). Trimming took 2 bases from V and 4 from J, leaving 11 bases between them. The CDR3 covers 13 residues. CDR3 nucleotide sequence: TGTGCCTGGAGTTTACAGGTGGGCACTGAAGCTTTCTTT. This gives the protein CAWSLQVGTEAFF.

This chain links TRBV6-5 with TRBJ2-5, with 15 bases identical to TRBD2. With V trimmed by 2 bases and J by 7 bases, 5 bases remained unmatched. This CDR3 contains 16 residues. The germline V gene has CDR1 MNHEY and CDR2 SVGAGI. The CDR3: CASSYGTSGGSWTQYF. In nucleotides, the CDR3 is TGTGCCAGCAGTTACGGGACTAGCGGGGGGTCTTGGACCCAGTACTTC.

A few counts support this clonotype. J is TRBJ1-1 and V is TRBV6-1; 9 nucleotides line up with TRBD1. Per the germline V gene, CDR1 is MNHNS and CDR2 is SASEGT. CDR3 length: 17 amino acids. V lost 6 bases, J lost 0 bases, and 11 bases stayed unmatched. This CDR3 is CASRGVQGAALNTEAFF. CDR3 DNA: TGTGCCAGCAGGGGGGTACAGGGGGCCGCCTTGAACACTGAAGCTTTCTTT.

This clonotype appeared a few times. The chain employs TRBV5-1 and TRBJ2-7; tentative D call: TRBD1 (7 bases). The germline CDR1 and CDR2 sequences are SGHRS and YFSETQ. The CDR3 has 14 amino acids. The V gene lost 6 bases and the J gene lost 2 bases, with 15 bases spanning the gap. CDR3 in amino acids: CASTRGDGAYEQYF. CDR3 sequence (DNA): TGCGCCAGCACCAGGGGGGATGGGGCCTACGAGCAGTACTTC.

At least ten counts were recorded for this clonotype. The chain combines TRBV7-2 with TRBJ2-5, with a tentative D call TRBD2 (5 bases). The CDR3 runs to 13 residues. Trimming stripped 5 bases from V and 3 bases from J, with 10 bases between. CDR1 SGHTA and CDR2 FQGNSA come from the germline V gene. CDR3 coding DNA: TGTGCCAGCAGCGCTACTAGGGAAGAGACCCAGTACTTC. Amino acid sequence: CASSATREETQYF. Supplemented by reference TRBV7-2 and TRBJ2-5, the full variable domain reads GAGVSQSPSNKVTEKGKDVELRCDPISGHTALYWYRQSLGQGLEFLIYFQGNSAPDKSGLPSDRFSAERTGGSVSTLTIQRTQQEDSAVYLCASSATREETQYFGPGTRLLVL.

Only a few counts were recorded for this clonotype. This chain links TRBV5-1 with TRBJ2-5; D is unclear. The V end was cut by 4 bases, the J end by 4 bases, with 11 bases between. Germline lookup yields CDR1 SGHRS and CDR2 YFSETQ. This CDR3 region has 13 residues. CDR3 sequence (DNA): TGCGCCAGCAGCCCGCTAGATTCAGAGACCCAGTACTTC. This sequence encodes CASSPLDSETQYF.

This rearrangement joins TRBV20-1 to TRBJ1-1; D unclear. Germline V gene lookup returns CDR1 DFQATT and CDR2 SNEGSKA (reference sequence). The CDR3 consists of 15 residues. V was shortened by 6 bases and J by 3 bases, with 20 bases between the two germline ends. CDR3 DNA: TGCAGTGCGCGTCGCGGTATGAGGGTGGACACTGAAGCTTTCTTT. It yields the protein CSARRGMRVDTEAFF.

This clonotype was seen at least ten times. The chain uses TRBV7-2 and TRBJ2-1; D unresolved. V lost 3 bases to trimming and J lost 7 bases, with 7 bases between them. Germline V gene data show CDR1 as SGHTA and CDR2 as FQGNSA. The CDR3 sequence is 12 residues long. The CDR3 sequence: CASSFNLNEQFF. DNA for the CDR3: TGTGCCAGCAGCTTTAATTTGAATGAGCAGTTCTTC.

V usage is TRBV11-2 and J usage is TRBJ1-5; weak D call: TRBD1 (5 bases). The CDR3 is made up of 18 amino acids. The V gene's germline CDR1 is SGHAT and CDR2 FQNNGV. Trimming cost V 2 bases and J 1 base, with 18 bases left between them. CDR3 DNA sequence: TGTGCCAGCAGCTTAAGCAGGGAAGCGGTTTTAAGCAATCAGCCCCAGCATTTT. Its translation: CASSLSREAVLSNQPQHF.

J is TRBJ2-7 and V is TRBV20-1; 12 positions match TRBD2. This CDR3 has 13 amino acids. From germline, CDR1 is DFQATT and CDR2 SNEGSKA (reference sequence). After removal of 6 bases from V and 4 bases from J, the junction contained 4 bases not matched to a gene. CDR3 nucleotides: TGCAGTGCCTGGACTAGCGGGGCATACGAGCAGTACTTC. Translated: CSAWTSGAYEQYF.

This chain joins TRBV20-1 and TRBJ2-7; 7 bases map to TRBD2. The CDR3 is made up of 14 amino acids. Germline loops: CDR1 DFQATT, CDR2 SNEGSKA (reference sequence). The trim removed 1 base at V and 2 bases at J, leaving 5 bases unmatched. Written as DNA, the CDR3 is TGCAGTGCTAGAGTCCGGGAGGTCACCTACGAGCAGTACTTC. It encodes CSARVREVTYEQYF.

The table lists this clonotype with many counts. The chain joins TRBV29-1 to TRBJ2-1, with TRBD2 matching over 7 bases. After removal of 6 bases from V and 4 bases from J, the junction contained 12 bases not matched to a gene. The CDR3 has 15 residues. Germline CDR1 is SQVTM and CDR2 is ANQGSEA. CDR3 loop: CSVAAPGGGYNEQFF. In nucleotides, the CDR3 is TGCAGCGTAGCTGCTCCGGGCGGGGGTTACAATGAGCAGTTCTTC.

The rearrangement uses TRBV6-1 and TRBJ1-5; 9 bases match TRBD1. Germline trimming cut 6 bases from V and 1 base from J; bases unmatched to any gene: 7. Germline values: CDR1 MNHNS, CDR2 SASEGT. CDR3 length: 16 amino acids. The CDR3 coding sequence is TGTGCCAGCAGGACAAGACAGGGGGTCAGCAATCAGCCCCAGCATTTT. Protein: CASRTRQGVSNQPQHF.